Reported below is one T cell receptor (beta chain). Likely a read error: the CDR3 ends without its conserved phenylalanine or tryptophan. No DNA is shown, since the ends of the CDR3 on it are uncertain; the CDR3 is the one TCRdb lists. Germline CDR1 KGHDR, CDR2 SFDVKD. The CDR3 is 19 amino acids long, termini counted. TCRdb used MiXCR to reprocess the PCR reads, holding one entry per CDR3 protein. Of roughly 10,000 distinct CDR3 sequences in the sample, around 58% were seen once. The data were obtained in a study of tumor-infiltrating lymphocytes in oesophageal squamous cell carcinoma. The chain is built from TRBV24-1 and TRBJ2-3; the DNA was not used to check the table's D call, TRBD1. This TCR derives from a female donor with esophageal squamous cell carcinoma. Sequenced input: esophageal tumor tissue. The CDR3 loop reads CATSDHRTGWVYNEQYFGP.